One and the same sample provided the 10 T cell receptor beta chains below, sequenced in a study of tumor and adjacent non-tumor tissue in lung cancer. No cell sorting was done before RNA was extracted from the tissue. A modified ARM-PCR protocol with three rounds of nested PCR amplified TCRbeta. A single record per CDR3 protein comes from TCRdb applying MiXCR to the multiplex PCR reads. This table holds 200,000 or so distinct CDR3 sequences, around 70% found once. The sample was lung tumor tissue. The source of these receptors is a man between 60 and 70 years old with non-small cell lung cancer.

As concerns this clonotype: Relative to the germline gene, one junction end is altered; a read error may explain this. The chain couples TRBV6-1 to TRBJ1-2, with 7 bases fitting TRBD1. The CDR3 spans 15 residues. Germline CDR1 and CDR2: MNHNS and SASEGT. The CDR3, as DNA: TGTGACAGCAGTGAAGCTCGACAGGGAGGCTATGACTACAACTTC. Translating it yields CDSSEARQGGYDYNF.

On this clonotype: One junction end does not reproduce the germline sequence, and a read error may be involved. The CDR3 sequence is CASSESVRAPGGYIF. CDR3 nucleotides: TGCGCCAGCAGTGAGTCCGTAAGGGCCCCAGGTGGCTACATCTTC. This chain uses TRBV10-2 with TRBJ1-2, with D hard to call. Germline assignment: CDR1 WSHSY and CDR2 SAAADI. The CDR3 has 15 residues.

This chain joins TRBV6-2 or TRBV6-3 and TRBJ2-6; the match to TRBD1 covers 12 bases. This CDR3 comprises 17 residues. The V segment lost 9 bases and the J segment 5 bases; nucleotides outside the gene matches: 11. Looked up from germline, CDR1 is MNHEY and CDR2 is SVGEGT. The CDR3 DNA reads TGTGCCAGGAGAACGGGACAGGGGGCCGACAGGGCCAACGTCCTGACTTTC. As protein: CARRTGQGADRANVLTF.

This clonotype was found a few times. V gene TRBV12-3 or TRBV12-4 combines with J gene TRBJ2-2; D might be TRBD2 (6 bases). This CDR3 has 16 residues. V was cut by 5 bases and J by 4 bases, with 17 bases left in between. In DNA form, the CDR3 reads TGTGCCAGCAGTGGTGGACCTGTGCGGGGCACCGGGGAGCTGTTTTTT. Protein: CASSGGPVRGTGELFF.

V and J are TRBV6-1 and TRBJ1-1; D is ambiguous. Germline CDR1 MNHNS, CDR2 SASEGT. CDR3 size: 13 residues. V lost 4 bases and J lost 1, with 7 bases in between. The CDR3 region has the DNA TGTGCCAGCAGTGCGACCAGGAACACTGAAGCTTTCTTT. Its protein product is CASSATRNTEAFF.

On this clonotype: A much larger clone lies one base from this, so it may be a read error. The chain uses TRBV12-3 or TRBV12-4 and TRBJ1-2; no definite D call. The CDR3 is made up of 14 amino acids. Trimming took 1 base from V and 5 from J, leaving 11 bases between them. CDR3 amino acids: CASSLGHTIYGYTF. CDR3 nucleotide sequence: TGTGCCAGCAGTTTAGGGCACACGATATATGGCTACACCTTC.

This clonotype appeared a single time. The chain has TRBV4-3 and TRBJ1-1; tentative D call: TRBD1 (5 bases). The CDR3 is 13 residues long. Per the germline V gene, CDR1 is LGHNA and CDR2 is YSLEER. Between the trimmed V and J ends, which lost 3 bases and 7 bases, there was a span of 12 bases. This chain's CDR3 is CASSHPLGGEAFF. The CDR3 DNA follows: TGCGCCAGCAGCCATCCTCTTGGGGGTGAAGCTTTCTTT.

Remarks on this clonotype: Possible read error: a much larger clone is one base away. The chain combines TRBV20-1 with TRBJ1-5, with unresolved D. The CDR3 covers 9 residues. Germline lookup yields CDR1 DFQATT and CDR2 SNEGSKA (reference sequence). The CDR3 nucleotides read TGCAGTGCTAATTTCCGAGGGCTTTTT. Translated: CSANFRGLF.

Turning to this clonotype: Likely a read error: the CDR3 ends without its conserved phenylalanine or tryptophan. The J gene is TRBJ2-1, the V gene TRBV12-3 or TRBV12-4, with 7 positions matching TRBD1. With V trimmed by 6 bases and J by 2 bases, 4 bases remained unmatched. This CDR3 has 14 residues. CDR3 sequence: CASSSGQTYNEQFL. The CDR3 DNA is TGTGCCAGCAGCTCGGGACAGACCTACAATGAGCAGTTCCTC.

This clonotype was seen a few times. The chain combines TRBV7-9 with TRBJ2-2, with 10 bases fitting TRBD1. Per the germline V gene, CDR1 is SEHNR and CDR2 is FQNEAQ (reference sequence). V was clipped by 5 bases and J by 4 bases; unmatched bases: 10. This CDR3 has 17 residues. CDR3 DNA sequence: TGTGCCAGCAGCCCCTCGATGGGACAGGGGCTCACCGGGGAGCTGTTTTTT. It yields the protein CASSPSMGQGLTGELFF. The variable domain in full, completed from reference TRBV7-9 and TRBJ2-2, reads DTGVSQNPRHKITKRGQNVTFRCDPISEHNRLYWYRQTLGQGPEFLTYFQNEAQLEKSRLLSDRFSAERPKGSFSTLEIQRTEQGDSAMYLCASSPSMGQGLTGELFFGEGSRLTVL.